Listed here are 30 T cell receptor beta chains from one sample, sequenced in a study of blood T cell repertoires in COVID-19. This table comes from immunoSEQ multiplex PCR, and its TCRdb copy is limited to in-frame clones, with some not included. The data show 320,000 or so clones, roughly 89% seen once. The sample was PBMCs or T cells enriched from blood (not recorded which). Receptors were obtained from a man in his sixties who had recovered from COVID-19.

The rearrangement joins TRBV5-5 to TRBJ1-5; 9 bases fit TRBD1. Germline loops: CDR1 SGHKS, CDR2 YYEKEE (reference sequence). The CDR3 totals 16 residues. J lost 2 bases, V lost 4 bases, and 7 bases had no gene match. DNA of the CDR3: TGTGCCAGCAGCCTGGACAGGGGAGACGGCAATCAGCCCCAGCATTTT. It is translated as CASSLDRGDGNQPQHF.

This clone was seen a handful of times. V is TRBV28 and J is TRBJ1-5; 9 bases map to TRBD1. This CDR3 has 15 residues. The germline V gene has CDR1 MDHEN and CDR2 SYDVKM. V lost 6 bases and J lost 6; bases outside the gene matches: 9. The CDR3 nucleotides read TGTGCCAGCAGCCCGGGGGGACAGGGTACTCAGCCCCAGCATTTT. As protein: CASSPGGQGTQPQHF.

The chain uses TRBV12-5 and TRBJ1-1, with D possibly TRBD1 on 5 matching bases. CDR3 length: 13 amino acids. V was pared by 1 base and J by 4 bases, with 7 bases between. The germline CDR1 and CDR2 sequences are LGHNT and FRNRAP. The CDR3 DNA reads as TGTGCTAGTGGTTTGGGCGGGGCCACTGAAGCTTTCTTT. Its protein is CASGLGGATEAFF. The entire variable domain, with the rest obtained from reference TRBV12-5 and TRBJ1-1, is as follows: DARVTQTPRHKVTEMGQEVTMRCQPILGHNTVFWYRQTMMQGLELLAYFRNRAPLDDSGMPKDRFSAEMPDATLATLKIQPSEPRDSAVYFCASGLGGATEAFFGQGTRLTVV.

This clone was seen once. The chain is built from TRBV11-3 and TRBJ2-1; 10 bases map to TRBD1. J was trimmed by 9 bases and V by 5 bases; bases with no gene match: 7. Germline loops: CDR1 SGHNT, CDR2 YENEEA. This CDR3 comprises 14 residues. In nucleotides, the CDR3 is TGTGCCAGCAGCCCGGACAGGGGGTCGTCTGAGCAGTTCTTC. The encoded protein is CASSPDRGSSEQFF.

The chain couples TRBV7-2 to TRBJ1-5; 7 nucleotides match TRBD1. Trimming cost V 4 bases and J 4 bases; bases outside gene matches: 7. The CDR3 sequence is 15 residues long. Germline CDR1 SGHTA, CDR2 FQGNSA. For the CDR3, the DNA is TGTGCCAGCAGCTCCGGGACAGCCGGGAATCAGCCCCAGCATTTT. Amino acids: CASSSGTAGNQPQHF. Full variable domain (missing parts from reference TRBV7-2 and TRBJ1-5): GAGVSQSPSNKVTEKGKDVELRCDPISGHTALYWYRQSLGQGLEFLIYFQGNSAPDKSGLPSDRFSAERTGGSVSTLTIQRTQQEDSAVYLCASSSGTAGNQPQHFGDGTRLSIL.

A remark on this clone: This specimen includes other DNA sequences encoding the same CDR3. J is TRBJ2-5 and V is TRBV5-1; 12 positions agree with TRBD2. The ends lost 1 base at V and 4 bases at J; junction bases unmatched: 8. The CDR3 consists of 17 residues. Germline CDR1 SGHRS, CDR2 YFSETQ. CDR3 bases: TGCGCCAGCAGCTTGTTGTCTAGCGGGAGGGCCGGAGAGACCCAGTACTTC. This translates into CASSLLSSGRAGETQYF. Full variable domain (outside the CDR3, taken from reference TRBV5-1 and TRBJ2-5): KAGVTQTPRYLIKTRGQQVTLSCSPISGHRSVSWYQQTPGQGLQFLFEYFSETQRNKGNFPGRFSGRQFSNSRSEMNVSTLELGDSALYLCASSLLSSGRAGETQYFGPGTRLLVL.

V is TRBV5-6 and J is TRBJ1-1; 8 bases agree with TRBD1. CDR3 length: 15 residues. Trimming at V came to 5 bases and at J to 0 bases, leaving 6 bases not matched to a gene. Germline assignment: CDR1 SGHDT and CDR2 YYEEEE. The CDR3 DNA sequence: TGTGCCAGCAGGCCGGGGACAGGACTGAACACTGAAGCTTTCTTT. The encoded protein is CASRPGTGLNTEAFF.

This clone was recorded only once. The DNA of the CDR3 is TGTGCCAGCAGTTTAAGGGAGAATGGGGAGCAGTACTTC. Its translation is CASSLRENGEQYF. The genes are TRBV27 and TRBJ2-7; the D gene is possibly TRBD2 (5 bases). This CDR3 spans 13 amino acids. Trimming took off 2 bases at V and 7 bases at J, with 12 bases between the two ends. The V gene's germline CDR1 is MNHEY and CDR2 SMNVEV (reference sequence).

The chain is built from TRBV7-2 and TRBJ2-1; TRBD1 agrees at 8 bases. Germline loops: CDR1 SGHTA, CDR2 FQGNSA. The CDR3 totals 19 residues. V shed 2 bases and J 3 bases; nucleotides not matched to a gene: 15. CDR3 nucleotide sequence: TGTGCCAGCAGCTTAAGGCCAGGGGGCTTTAGCGCAAACTACAATGAGCAGTTCTTC. The encoded protein is CASSLRPGGFSANYNEQFF.

The rearrangement joins TRBV3-1 (or the pseudogene TRBV3-2) to TRBJ1-2; 9 bases fit TRBD1. V was clipped by 1 base and J by 8 bases; unmatched bases: 2. The CDR3 runs 13 residues. CDR1 is LGHDT and CDR2 is YNNKEL in the germline V gene (reference sequence). The CDR3 is CASSQGDREGYTF. CDR3 coding DNA: TGTGCCAGCAGCCAAGGGGACAGGGAAGGCTACACCTTC.

The chain employs TRBV7-3 and TRBJ2-1; 7 nucleotides match TRBD1. The CDR3 extends over 17 amino acids. Germline assignment: CDR1 SGHTA and CDR2 FQGTGA. V shed 1 base, J shed 8 bases, and the junction held 14 bases outside the gene matches. CDR3 coding DNA: TGTGCCAGCAGCTTAAGGGTGAACAGGGGTTGGGGCGATGAGCAGTTCTTC. Residues: CASSLRVNRGWGDEQFF.

Points on this clone: Other nucleotide sequences in the sample specify the same CDR3. This rearrangement joins TRBV28 to TRBJ1-2; weak D call: TRBD1 (5 bases). CDR3 length: 13 residues. V was cut by 3 bases and J by 5 bases, with 10 bases left in between. Looked up from germline, CDR1 is MDHEN and CDR2 is SYDVKM. CDR3 residues: CASSLGHRYGYTF. As DNA, the CDR3 is TGTGCCAGCAGTTTGGGGCACAGATATGGCTACACCTTC.

The genes are TRBV9 and TRBJ2-6, with D possibly being TRBD2 (5 bases). The CDR3 runs 18 residues. Trimming shortened V by 6 bases and J by 0 bases, and 19 bases separated the two germline ends. From germline, CDR1 is SGDLS and CDR2 YYNGEE. The CDR3 region is CASTQGGGFGSGANVLTF. The CDR3 DNA is TGTGCCAGCACCCAAGGAGGCGGGTTTGGCTCTGGGGCCAACGTCCTGACTTTC.

The chain combines TRBV5-1 with TRBJ2-3; 11 positions agree with TRBD2. This CDR3 region has 19 residues. Germline CDR1 reads SGHRS; CDR2 reads YFSETQ. Losses at the gene ends were 3 bases for V and 2 bases for J; bases not matched to a gene: 14. For the CDR3, the DNA is TGCGCCAGCAGCTCCGGACAGGGAATGACTAGCGGGATCACAGATACGCAGTATTTT. Its translation is CASSSGQGMTSGITDTQYF.

This chain joins TRBV27 and TRBJ2-2; D perhaps matches TRBD2 (5 bases). Germline CDR1 reads MNHEY; CDR2 reads SMNVEV (reference sequence). V shed 3 bases and J shed 1 base, with 12 bases lying between them. The CDR3 is made up of 16 amino acids. CDR3: CASSFVKRMNTGELFF. Here the CDR3 DNA reads TGTGCCAGCAGTTTTGTCAAGCGGATGAACACCGGGGAGCTGTTTTTT.

CDR3 sequence (DNA): TGTGCCAGCAGCCCCGGCGACAGGGGGCGATCTGGAAACACCATATATTTT. Its protein is CASSPGDRGRSGNTIYF. The genes are TRBV9 and TRBJ1-3, with 10 bases fitting TRBD1. Germline trimming cut 4 bases from V and 1 base from J; bases unmatched to any gene: 8. Germline V CDR1 and CDR2: SGDLS, YYNGEE. The length of the CDR3 is 17 residues.

This chain uses TRBV20-1 with TRBJ2-1; weak D call: TRBD2 (5 bases). CDR1 DFQATT and CDR2 SNEGSKA come from the germline V gene (reference sequence). The ends were cut back, 5 bases at V and 5 bases at J, with 7 bases in the middle. The CDR3 consists of 11 residues. The CDR3 DNA follows: TGCAGTGCTCCGGGGAACAATGAGCAGTTCTTC. Translated, it gives CSAPGNNEQFF.

The chain is built from TRBV5-1 and TRBJ2-1, with 9 bases that match TRBD2. Losses at the gene ends were 2 bases for V and 10 bases for J; bases not matched to a gene: 10. Germline V lookup: CDR1 SGHRS, CDR2 YFSETQ. The CDR3 runs 15 residues. The CDR3 loop is CASSLTGIAGVEQFF. The CDR3 DNA sequence: TGCGCCAGCAGCTTAACCGGAATAGCGGGAGTAGAGCAGTTCTTC.

This clone was recorded once. The J gene is TRBJ2-4, the V gene TRBV19, with 8 bases aligning to TRBD1. Germline V gene sequence: CDR1 LNHDA, CDR2 SQIVND (reference sequence). J was trimmed by 3 bases and V by 6 bases; bases with no gene match: 4. There are 14 residues in the CDR3. The CDR3 DNA reads as TGTGCCAGTAGCCGGGGACAGGACAAAAACATTCAGTACTTC. Translated, it gives CASSRGQDKNIQYF.

The rearrangement uses TRBV18 and TRBJ2-3, with 9 bases identical to TRBD2. V shed 3 bases and J 5 bases; nucleotides not matched to a gene: 12. The CDR3 spans 17 residues. Germline values: CDR1 KGHSH, CDR2 LQKENI. DNA for the CDR3: TGTGCCAGCTCACCCTCTAGAATAGCGGGAGCGGGAGATACGCAGTATTTT. The encoded protein is CASSPSRIAGAGDTQYF.

This chain connects TRBV5-1 to TRBJ2-1, with TRBD2 matching over 12 bases. With V trimmed by 4 bases and J by 5 bases, 7 bases remained unmatched. This CDR3 has 16 amino acids. CDR1 is SGHRS and CDR2 is YFSETQ in the germline V gene. CDR3 in DNA: TGCGCCAGCAGCACCGGCGGACTAGCGGGAAACAATGAGCAGTTCTTC. The encoded protein is CASSTGGLAGNNEQFF.

This sequence joins TRBV7-3 and TRBJ1-2, with D possibly matching TRBD1 (6 bases). The germline V and J ends were trimmed by 2 bases and 5 bases, with 9 bases remaining between them. Germline lookup yields CDR1 SGHTA and CDR2 FQGTGA. The CDR3 sequence is 13 residues long. The CDR3 coding sequence is TGTGCCAGCAGCTTAGGTCAGGGGTATGGCTACACCTTC. Its translation: CASSLGQGYGYTF.

The chain is built from TRBV19 and TRBJ2-3; D gene unclear. Germline V gene sequence: CDR1 LNHDA, CDR2 SQIVND (reference sequence). The CDR3 consists of 14 residues. The ends were cut back, 6 bases at V and 12 bases at J, with 22 bases in the middle. CDR3 sequence (DNA): TGTGCCAGTAGGCGCTCGCCGACTCTGCCTAACCAGTATTTT. It specifies CASRRSPTLPNQYF.

This chain connects TRBV5-1 to TRBJ2-1, with 10 positions matching TRBD2. The V gene's germline CDR1 is SGHRS and CDR2 YFSETQ. V shed 0 bases, J shed 5 bases, and the junction held 11 bases outside the gene matches. The CDR3 loop spans 18 amino acids. The CDR3 DNA sequence: TGCGCCAGCAGCTTGGAGGGACTAGCGCCAATGTTTGACAATGAGCAGTTCTTC. Its translation: CASSLEGLAPMFDNEQFF. The full variable domain, its missing parts supplied by reference TRBV5-1 and TRBJ2-1, is KAGVTQTPRYLIKTRGQQVTLSCSPISGHRSVSWYQQTPGQGLQFLFEYFSETQRNKGNFPGRFSGRQFSNSRSEMNVSTLELGDSALYLCASSLEGLAPMFDNEQFFGPGTRLTVL.

The chain is built from TRBV28 and TRBJ1-2, with a tentative D call TRBD1 (6 bases). CDR3 length: 15 amino acids. Looked up from germline, CDR1 is MDHEN and CDR2 is SYDVKM. V lost 2 bases and J lost 4, with 14 bases in between. As DNA, the CDR3 is TGTGCCAGCAGTTTACCCGCGGGGGGCAGCTATGGCTACACCTTC. Its protein is CASSLPAGGSYGYTF.

CDR3 residues: CASSAGTHKMIAKNIQYF. In DNA, the CDR3 is TGTGCCAGCAGCGCCGGGACACATAAGATGATAGCCAAAAACATTCAGTACTTC. The chain joins TRBV21-1 to TRBJ2-4; the D segment call TRBD1 is taken from the table without a DNA check. TRBV21-1 is termed a pseudogene. The CDR3 has 18 amino acids.

The rearrangement uses TRBV18 and TRBJ1-6; 7 bases line up with TRBD1. Germline CDR1 KGHSH, CDR2 LQKENI. This CDR3 has 14 residues. The ends lost 4 bases at V and 7 bases at J; junction bases unmatched: 4. CDR3 amino acids: CASSRQGGNSPLHF. DNA of the CDR3: TGTGCCAGCTCACGCCAGGGGGGCAATTCACCCCTCCACTTT.

The chain recombines TRBV10-3 with TRBJ1-1; TRBD1 matches at 10 bases. The CDR3 is made up of 13 amino acids. V was clipped by 11 bases and J by 5 bases; unmatched bases: 8. The germline V gene has CDR1 ENHRY and CDR2 SYGVKD. CDR3: CASRTGGSTEAFF. The CDR3, as DNA: TGTGCCTCCAGGACAGGGGGGTCTACTGAAGCTTTCTTT.

This clone has just a few counts. Here the CDR3 reads CAISEWRGVRWDTQYF. The CDR3 DNA reads TGTGCCATCAGTGAGTGGCGCGGGGTGCGTTGGGATACGCAGTATTTT. The chain carries TRBV10-3 and TRBJ2-3; D possibly corresponds to TRBD2 (6 bases). The CDR3 is 16 amino acids. CDR1 is ENHRY, CDR2 SYGVKD, per germline. V dropped 1 base and J dropped 6 bases, with 17 bases sitting between them.

This chain uses TRBV5-8 with TRBJ2-1; 9 positions match TRBD2. The CDR3 consists of 16 residues. Trimming cost V 6 bases and J 0 bases; bases outside gene matches: 7. Germline V lookup: CDR1 SGHTS, CDR2 YDEGEE. The CDR3 region has the DNA TGTGCCAGCATTCTAGCGGGGTCAAGCTCCTACAATGAGCAGTTCTTC. Amino acids: CASILAGSSSYNEQFF. The entire variable domain, with the rest obtained from reference TRBV5-8 and TRBJ2-1, is as follows: EAGVTQSPTHLIKTRGQQATLRCSPISGHTSVYWYQQALGLGLQFLLWYDEGEERNRGNFPPRFSGRQFPNYSSELNVNALELEDSALYLCASILAGSSSYNEQFFGPGTRLTVL.